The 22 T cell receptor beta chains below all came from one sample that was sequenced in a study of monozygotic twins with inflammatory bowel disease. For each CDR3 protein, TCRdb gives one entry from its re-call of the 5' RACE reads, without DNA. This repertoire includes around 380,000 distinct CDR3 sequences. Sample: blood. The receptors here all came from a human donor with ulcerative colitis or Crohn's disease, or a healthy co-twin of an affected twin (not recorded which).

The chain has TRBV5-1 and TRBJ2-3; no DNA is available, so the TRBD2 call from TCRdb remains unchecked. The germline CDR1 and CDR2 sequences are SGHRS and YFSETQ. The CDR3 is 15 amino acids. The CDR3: CASRTSGASTDTQYF.

CDR3 amino acids: CAISESGGSGEQYF. The chain employs TRBV10-3 and TRBJ2-7; the TRBD1 assignment by TCRdb is unverifiable without DNA. The CDR3 totals 14 residues. The V gene's germline CDR1 is ENHRY and CDR2 SYGVKD.

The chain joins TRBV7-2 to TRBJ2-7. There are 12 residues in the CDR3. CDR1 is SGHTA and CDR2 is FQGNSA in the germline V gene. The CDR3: CASSLERDEQYF.

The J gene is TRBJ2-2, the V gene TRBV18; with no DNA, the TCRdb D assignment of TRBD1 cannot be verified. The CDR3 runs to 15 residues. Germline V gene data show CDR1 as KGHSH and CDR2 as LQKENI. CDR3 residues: CASRQRDIVTGELFF.

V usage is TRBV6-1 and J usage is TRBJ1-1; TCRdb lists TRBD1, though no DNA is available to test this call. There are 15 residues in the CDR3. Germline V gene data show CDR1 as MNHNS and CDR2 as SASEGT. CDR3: CASAITSGGRTEAFF.

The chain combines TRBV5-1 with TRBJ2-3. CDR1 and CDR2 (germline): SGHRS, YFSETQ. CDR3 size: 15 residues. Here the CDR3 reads CASSLDGVMTDTQYF.

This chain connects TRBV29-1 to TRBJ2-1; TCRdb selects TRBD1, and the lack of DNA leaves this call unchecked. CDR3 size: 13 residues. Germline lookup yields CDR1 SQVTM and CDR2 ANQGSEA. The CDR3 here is CSVEMGGIGEQFF.

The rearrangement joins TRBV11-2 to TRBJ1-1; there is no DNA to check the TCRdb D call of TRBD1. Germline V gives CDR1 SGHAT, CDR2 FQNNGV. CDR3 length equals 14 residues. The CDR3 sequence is CASSLSLGTVEAFF.

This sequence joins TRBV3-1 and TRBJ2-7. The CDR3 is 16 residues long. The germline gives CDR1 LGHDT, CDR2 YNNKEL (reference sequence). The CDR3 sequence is CASSQAPTGSSYEQYF.

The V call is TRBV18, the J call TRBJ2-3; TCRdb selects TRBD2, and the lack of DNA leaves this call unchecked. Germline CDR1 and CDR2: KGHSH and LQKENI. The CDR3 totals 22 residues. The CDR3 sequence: CASSPWTLSWTSGATPTDTQYF.

The chain's CDR3 is CASSYFPGTVNTEAFF. The V and J genes are TRBV6-2 or TRBV6-3 and TRBJ1-1; TCRdb designates TRBD1, a call that cannot be tested without DNA. Germline V gene data show CDR1 as MNHEY and CDR2 as SVGEGT. CDR3 size: 16 residues.

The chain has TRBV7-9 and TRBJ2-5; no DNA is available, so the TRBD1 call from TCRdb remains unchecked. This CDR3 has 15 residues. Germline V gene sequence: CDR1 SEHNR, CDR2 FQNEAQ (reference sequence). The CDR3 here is CASNESGQGPGTQYF.

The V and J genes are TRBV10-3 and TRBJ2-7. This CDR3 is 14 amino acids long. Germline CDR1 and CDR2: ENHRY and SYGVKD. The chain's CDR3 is CAISSPAGTYEQYF.

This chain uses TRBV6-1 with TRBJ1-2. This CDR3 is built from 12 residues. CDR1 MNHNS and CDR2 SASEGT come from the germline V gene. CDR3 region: CASSDRSYGYTF.

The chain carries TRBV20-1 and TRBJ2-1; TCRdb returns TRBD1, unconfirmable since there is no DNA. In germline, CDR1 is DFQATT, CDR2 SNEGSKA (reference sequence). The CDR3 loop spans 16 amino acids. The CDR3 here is CSASGAAENSYNEQFF.

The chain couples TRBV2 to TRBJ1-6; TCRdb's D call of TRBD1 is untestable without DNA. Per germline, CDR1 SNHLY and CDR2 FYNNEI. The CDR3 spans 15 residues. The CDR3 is CASNLGRAYNSPLHF.

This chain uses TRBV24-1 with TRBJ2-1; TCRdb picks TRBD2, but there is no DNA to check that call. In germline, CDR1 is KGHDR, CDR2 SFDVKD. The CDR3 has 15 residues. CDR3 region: CATSLGAGGVGEQFF.

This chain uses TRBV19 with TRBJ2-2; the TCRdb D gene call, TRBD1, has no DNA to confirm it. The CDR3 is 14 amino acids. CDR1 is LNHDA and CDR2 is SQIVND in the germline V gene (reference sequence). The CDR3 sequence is CASRPVGGAGELFF.

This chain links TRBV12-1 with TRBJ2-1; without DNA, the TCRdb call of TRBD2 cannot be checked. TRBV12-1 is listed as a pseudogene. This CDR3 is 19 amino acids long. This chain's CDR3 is CASSFSSGAGALPYNEQFF.

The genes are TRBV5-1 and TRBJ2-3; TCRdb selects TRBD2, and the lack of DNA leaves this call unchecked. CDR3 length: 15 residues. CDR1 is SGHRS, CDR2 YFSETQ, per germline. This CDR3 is CASSLAATGPDTQYF. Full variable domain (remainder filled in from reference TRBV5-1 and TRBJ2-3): KAGVTQTPRYLIKTRGQQVTLSCSPISGHRSVSWYQQTPGQGLQFLFEYFSETQRNKGNFPGRFSGRQFSNSRSEMNVSTLELGDSALYLCASSLAATGPDTQYFGPGTRLTVL.

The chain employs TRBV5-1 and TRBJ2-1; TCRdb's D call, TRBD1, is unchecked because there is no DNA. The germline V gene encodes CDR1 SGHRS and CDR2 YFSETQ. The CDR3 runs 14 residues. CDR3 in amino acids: CASSAGTEINEQFF.

The CDR3 spells CASSIRGRNYEQYF. V is TRBV19 and J is TRBJ2-7; the D call from TCRdb, TRBD1, cannot be confirmed without DNA. The CDR3 has 14 residues. The germline CDR1 and CDR2 sequences are LNHDA and SQIVND (reference sequence).